One and the same sample provided the 23 T cell receptor beta chains below, sequenced in a study of T cell changes during pregnancy in multiple sclerosis. TCRdb keeps only in-frame clones here, not all; method: immunoSEQ multiplex PCR. The sample comprises about 86,000 clones, approximately 89% of which are singletons, and roughly 1.9% rests with the top ten. This sample comprised peripheral blood, obtained in the first trimester of pregnancy. All receptors come from a female donor in good health, enrolled as a control in a pregnancy study.

The chain uses TRBV27 and TRBJ1-4; no firm D call. From germline, CDR1 is MNHEY and CDR2 SMNVEV (reference sequence). The CDR3 covers 15 residues. The V end was cut by 2 bases, the J end by 4 bases, with 11 bases between. In nucleotides, the CDR3 is TGTGCCAGCAGTTTAACTCCCGCCATTAATGAAAAACTGTTTTTT. The encoded protein is CASSLTPAINEKLFF.

The rearrangement uses TRBV9 and TRBJ2-7; no clear D. Looked up from germline, CDR1 is SGDLS and CDR2 is YYNGEE. Deletions cut 0 bases from V and 7 bases from J, with 11 bases between. The CDR3 runs to 13 residues. CDR3 sequence reads: CASSVESSREQYF. The CDR3 DNA reads as TGTGCCAGCAGCGTAGAGAGTTCGCGAGAGCAGTACTTC.

There are a few counts of this clone. The chain recombines TRBV28 with TRBJ1-1; tentative D call: TRBD1 (6 bases). Trimming took off 7 bases at V and 11 bases at J, with 17 bases between the two ends. Germline lookup yields CDR1 MDHEN and CDR2 SYDVKM. This CDR3 is built from 12 residues. Written as DNA, the CDR3 is TGTGCCAGCAATACCCCCACAGGGCTGGCTTTCTTT. Translated: CASNTPTGLAFF.

The gene calls are TRBV7-8 and TRBJ2-2; 8 nucleotides line up with TRBD1. The CDR3 is 17 residues long. CDR1 is SGHVS and CDR2 is FQNEAQ in the germline V gene. J gave up 1 base and V 1 base, and 5 bases lay outside the gene matches. In DNA form, the CDR3 reads TGTGCCAGCAGCTTAGAGCGAGGACAGGGGAACACCGGGGAGCTGTTTTTT. It translates to CASSLERGQGNTGELFF.

The chain links TRBV20-1 to TRBJ1-2; D ambiguous. Germline V gene data show CDR1 as DFQATT and CDR2 as SNEGSKA (reference sequence). V dropped 6 bases and J dropped 5 bases, with 10 bases sitting between them. This CDR3 region has 11 residues. The CDR3 here is CSAMGEYGYTF. The CDR3 nucleotides are TGCAGTGCAATGGGAGAGTATGGCTACACCTTC.

The chain links TRBV11-1 to TRBJ2-3; D is undetermined. This CDR3 has 15 residues. The germline V and J ends were trimmed by 5 bases and 1 base, with 13 bases remaining between them. Germline V gene lookup returns CDR1 SGHAT and CDR2 FQDESV (reference sequence). The CDR3 loop is CASSPAASGTDTQYF. CDR3 sequence (DNA): TGTGCCAGCAGCCCCGCTGCGTCGGGCACAGATACGCAGTATTTT. The variable domain in full, with the rest retrieved from reference TRBV11-1 and TRBJ2-3, is EAEVAQSPRYKITEKSQAVAFWCDPISGHATLYWYRQILGQGPELLVQFQDESVVDDSQLPKDRFSAERLKGVDSTLKIQPAELGDSAMYLCASSPAASGTDTQYFGPGTRLTVL.

The chain recombines TRBV4-2 with TRBJ1-4; 8 nucleotides match TRBD1. J was trimmed by 1 base and V by 7 bases; bases with no gene match: 8. This CDR3 is built from 16 residues. Germline loops: CDR1 LGHNA, CDR2 YNFKEQ. As DNA, the CDR3 is TGTGCCAGCACAGGGGGCTCAGGAGGAACTAATGAAAAACTGTTTTTT. This encodes CASTGGSGGTNEKLFF.

V usage is TRBV6-5 and J usage is TRBJ1-2; 7 nucleotides match TRBD1. Trimming removed 2 bases from V and 7 bases from J; junction bases left unmatched: 7. This CDR3 has 14 residues. CDR1 and CDR2 (germline): MNHEY, SVGAGI. The CDR3 loop is CASSYEQGLSGYTF. The CDR3 nucleotides read TGTGCCAGCAGTTACGAACAGGGGCTAAGTGGCTACACCTTC.

This sequence joins TRBV15 and TRBJ1-1; 7 nucleotides align to TRBD1. The CDR3 consists of 12 residues. V shed 6 bases and J 6 bases; nucleotides not matched to a gene: 4. Per the germline V gene, CDR1 is LNHNV and CDR2 is YYDKDF (reference sequence). CDR3 coding DNA: TGTGCCACCAGACAGGGGCGCGCTGAAGCTTTCTTT. Translating it yields CATRQGRAEAFF.

V is TRBV30 and J is TRBJ1-2; 7 bases are a match to TRBD1. The ends lost 1 base at V and 5 bases at J; junction bases unmatched: 7. The CDR3 is 14 residues long. The germline CDR1 and CDR2 sequences are GTSNPN and SVGIG (reference sequence). For the CDR3, the DNA is TGTGCCTGGAGTGAAGGGACAGTTACATATGGCTACACCTTC. It codes for CAWSEGTVTYGYTF.

The gene calls are TRBV2 and TRBJ2-7, with D perhaps TRBD2 (6 bases). CDR3 size: 10 residues. V dropped 6 bases and J dropped 7 bases, with 7 bases sitting between them. From germline, CDR1 is SNHLY and CDR2 FYNNEI. CDR3 DNA sequence: TGTGCCAGCAGGGGGGGTGAGCAGTACTTC. It codes for CASRGGEQYF.

The V call is TRBV15, the J call TRBJ1-1; the D gene is possibly TRBD1 (6 bases). This CDR3 region has 16 residues. Germline V gives CDR1 LNHNV, CDR2 YYDKDF (reference sequence). V lost 1 base and J 1 base, leaving 13 bases between the germline ends. Written as DNA, the CDR3 is TGTGCCACCAGCAGAGGGGGTGGGGGCCCGAACACTGAAGCTTTCTTT. It codes for CATSRGGGGPNTEAFF.

The rearrangement links TRBV25-1 to TRBJ1-4; D gene unclear. Per the germline V gene, CDR1 is MGHDK and CDR2 is SYGVNS. Trimming shortened V by 2 bases and J by 3 bases, and 13 bases separated the two germline ends. The CDR3 has 16 residues. CDR3 bases: TGTGCCAGCAGTGAACCAGGCACCGGGGCTAATGAAAAACTGTTTTTT. Amino acids: CASSEPGTGANEKLFF.

The chain's CDR3 is CASRTGRGTGELFF. The DNA for the CDR3 is TGTGCCAGTCGGACAGGGAGGGGCACCGGGGAGCTGTTTTTT. The V call is TRBV19, the J call TRBJ2-2, with D tentatively TRBD1 (8 bases). Germline CDR1 is LNHDA and CDR2 is SQIVND (reference sequence). Trimming removed 8 bases at V and 4 bases at J, with 14 bases between. The CDR3 is 14 residues long.

The genes are TRBV30 and TRBJ1-2; the match to TRBD1 covers 8 bases. The length of the CDR3 is 14 residues. V lost 3 bases to trimming and J lost 4 bases; unmatched junction nucleotides: 7. Germline lookup yields CDR1 GTSNPN and CDR2 SVGIG (reference sequence). CDR3 sequence: CAWSRGTGLYGYTF. CDR3 bases: TGTGCCTGGAGCCGCGGGACAGGTCTCTATGGCTACACCTTC.

The J gene is TRBJ1-2, the V gene TRBV5-8; 9 nucleotides align to TRBD1. The germline gives CDR1 SGHTS, CDR2 YDEGEE. After removal of 4 bases from V and 8 bases from J, the junction contained 6 bases not matched to a gene. There are 13 residues in the CDR3. CDR3 residues: CASSVQGARGYTF. As DNA, the CDR3 is TGTGCCAGCAGCGTACAGGGGGCGCGGGGCTACACCTTC.

This chain connects TRBV18 to TRBJ2-4; TRBD1 aligns across 8 bases. This CDR3 region has 16 residues. V was pared by 1 base and J by 2 bases, with 4 bases of the junction left unmatched. Germline-derived CDR1 and CDR2 are KGHSH and LQKENI. In nucleotides, the CDR3 is TGTGCCAGCTCACCACTGGCAGGGGGCACCAAAAACATTCAGTACTTC. It encodes CASSPLAGGTKNIQYF.

This chain links TRBV4-3 with TRBJ1-4, with a tentative D call TRBD1 (6 bases). CDR3 size: 15 residues. CDR1 is LGHNA, CDR2 YSLEER, per germline. Trimming took off 1 base at V and 7 bases at J, with 13 bases between the two ends. The CDR3 sequence: CASSQVVGAGEKLFF. DNA for the CDR3: TGCGCCAGCAGCCAAGTAGTGGGGGCGGGTGAAAAACTGTTTTTT.

The chain uses TRBV28 and TRBJ2-2; TRBD2 matches 8 bases. J gave up 6 bases and V 4 bases, and 13 bases lay outside the gene matches. Germline V gives CDR1 MDHEN, CDR2 SYDVKM. This CDR3 has 17 residues. CDR3 coding DNA: TGTGCCAGCAGTTCACCTGTTAGCGGGACCCCTCCCGGGGAGCTGTTTTTT. This translates into CASSSPVSGTPPGELFF.

The chain employs TRBV29-1 and TRBJ2-6, with D unclear. Germline CDR1 SQVTM, CDR2 ANQGSEA. The CDR3 runs to 15 residues. The V gene lost 5 bases and the J gene lost 2 bases, with 13 bases spanning the gap. CDR3 in DNA: TGCAGCGTTCTAAGTAGAGGCCCTGGGGCCAACGTCCTGACTTTC. Translated, it gives CSVLSRGPGANVLTF. The variable domain in full, completed from reference TRBV29-1 and TRBJ2-6, reads SAVISQKPSRDICQRGTSLTIQCQVDSQVTMMFWYRQQPGQSLTLIATANQGSEATYESGFVIDKFPISRPNLTFSTLTVSNMSPEDSSIYLCSVLSRGPGANVLTFGAGSRLTVL.

The chain couples TRBV7-6 to TRBJ2-1; 12 bases are a match to TRBD2. This CDR3 contains 15 residues. The V gene end was trimmed by 4 bases and the J gene end by 5 bases; junction bases not matched to a gene: 3. CDR1 is SGHVS and CDR2 is FNYEAQ in the germline V gene. The CDR3 region has the DNA TGTGCCAGCAGCTCACTAGCGGGGGGAAACAATGAGCAGTTCTTC. Translated: CASSSLAGGNNEQFF.

This rearrangement joins TRBV4-1 to TRBJ1-3, with 8 nucleotides matching TRBD1. The V gene's germline CDR1 is MGHRA and CDR2 YSYEKL. V was pared by 3 bases and J by 4 bases, with 8 bases of the junction left unmatched. This CDR3 has 16 residues. DNA of the CDR3: TGCGCCAGCAGCCACTGGGCCCGGGACAGGGGAAACACCATATATTTT. It is translated as CASSHWARDRGNTIYF.

This rearrangement joins TRBV28 to TRBJ1-2; perhaps TRBD1 as D (6 bases). Deletions cut 6 bases from V and 1 base from J, with 15 bases between. The CDR3 is 15 residues long. Germline V gene lookup returns CDR1 MDHEN and CDR2 SYDVKM. Here the CDR3 reads CASRKSGAVNYGYTF. The CDR3 DNA reads as TGTGCCAGCAGGAAATCAGGGGCGGTTAACTATGGCTACACCTTC.